This entry lists 9 T cell receptor beta chains sequenced from one sample in a study of T cell responses to AZD1222 COVID-19 vaccine. The data were produced by immunoSEQ multiplex PCR, yet TCRdb's version contains in-frame clones alone and is incomplete. The sample holds under 150,000 clones, roughly 92% seen once. This specimen was peripheral blood, taken 28 days after the second AZD1222 dose. These receptor sequences come from an adult who received the AZD1222 COVID-19 vaccine.

The genes are TRBV4-2 and TRBJ2-5, with D possibly TRBD2 on 7 matching bases. This CDR3 is built from 16 residues. V lost 1 base and J 7 bases, leaving 19 bases between the germline ends. CDR1 and CDR2 from the germline V gene are LGHNA and YNFKEQ. The CDR3: CASSQAAGAGEGTQYF. For the CDR3, the DNA is TGTGCCAGCAGCCAAGCCGCGGGGGCGGGGGAGGGGACCCAGTACTTC.

This clone was observed a single time. This chain uses TRBV14 with TRBJ1-2; D unresolved. Germline CDR1 is SGHDN and CDR2 is FVKESK. Trimming pared 1 base from V and 4 bases from J, leaving 7 bases between. The CDR3 runs 13 residues. The CDR3 loop reads CASSQVETYGYTF. DNA for the CDR3: TGTGCCAGCAGCCAAGTAGAGACCTATGGCTACACCTTC. The full variable domain, completed using reference TRBV14 and TRBJ1-2, is EAGVTQFPSHSVIEKGQTVTLRCDPISGHDNLYWYRRVMGKEIKFLLHFVKESKQDESGMPNNRFLAERTGGTYSTLKVQPAELEDSGVYFCASSQVETYGYTFGSGTRLTVV.

The genes are TRBV23-1 and TRBJ2-1; D remains unclear. TRBV23-1 counts as an open reading frame of uncertain function. V lost 6 bases and J 2 bases, leaving 26 bases between the germline ends. The CDR3 loop spans 19 amino acids. The CDR3 region has the DNA TGCGCCAGCAGACAACGATCCCTCGAGTCCACCTCCACCTACAATGAGCAGTTCTTC. This translates into CASRQRSLESTSTYNEQFF.

This clone is a singleton in its sample. The chain joins TRBV4-3 to TRBJ2-2; D might be TRBD1 (5 bases). The CDR3 consists of 14 residues. V shed 0 bases and J shed 7 bases, with 9 bases lying between them. Per the germline V gene, CDR1 is LGHNA and CDR2 is YSLEER. The CDR3 sequence is CASSQEGVFGELFF. CDR3 nucleotide sequence: TGCGCCAGCAGCCAAGAAGGGGTTTTCGGGGAGCTGTTTTTT.

The V gene is TRBV18, the J gene TRBJ2-7, with 9 bases lining up with TRBD1. Trimming at V came to 4 bases and at J to 4 bases, leaving 5 bases not matched to a gene. In germline, CDR1 is KGHSH, CDR2 LQKENI. The CDR3 length is 14 residues. CDR3 in amino acids: CASSLGQGTYEQYF. DNA for the CDR3: TGTGCCAGCTCACTTGGACAGGGGACATACGAGCAGTACTTC.

The chain joins TRBV18 to TRBJ2-7, with a possible D match to TRBD2 (5 bases). This CDR3 comprises 13 residues. Germline V CDR1 and CDR2: KGHSH, LQKENI. Trimming shortened V by 6 bases and J by 3 bases, and 12 bases separated the two germline ends. The CDR3 region has the DNA TGTGCCAGCTCCCCGACTACACTCTACGAGCAGTACTTC. Protein sequence: CASSPTTLYEQYF.

This sequence joins TRBV5-1 and TRBJ2-2; possibly TRBD2 for D (5 bases). V was cut by 1 base and J by 5 bases, with 12 bases left in between. CDR1 and CDR2 (germline): SGHRS, YFSETQ. This CDR3 has 15 residues. Written as DNA, the CDR3 is TGCGCCAGCAGCTTGAAGGTGGGAGCAACCGGGGAGCTGTTTTTT. This translates into CASSLKVGATGELFF.

The genes are TRBV19 and TRBJ1-2; 9 bases are a match to TRBD1. The ends lost 5 bases at V and 6 bases at J; junction bases unmatched: 7. The CDR3 totals 14 residues. Germline V gene sequence: CDR1 LNHDA, CDR2 SQIVND (reference sequence). Written as DNA, the CDR3 is TGTGCCAGTAGTTTGAGACAGGGGGTCGATGGCTACACCTTC. Translation gives CASSLRQGVDGYTF. Variable domain in full (rest from reference TRBV19 and TRBJ1-2): DGGITQSPKYLFRKEGQNVTLSCEQNLNHDAMYWYRQDPGQGLRLIYYSQIVNDFQKGDIAEGYSVSREKKESFPLTVTSAQKNPTAFYLCASSLRQGVDGYTFGSGTRLTVV.

The V and J genes are TRBV7-2 and TRBJ2-7; tentative D call: TRBD1 (5 bases). The CDR3 spans 13 residues. Trimming shortened V by 5 bases and J by 2 bases, and 10 bases separated the two germline ends. The germline gives CDR1 SGHTA, CDR2 FQGNSA. CDR3 in amino acids: CASSQQVPYEQYF. In DNA, the CDR3 is TGTGCCAGCAGCCAACAGGTCCCCTACGAGCAGTACTTC.